The clone carrying this T cell receptor (beta chain) was detected only a few times. This record belongs to a study of blood T cell repertoires in COVID-19. On the study more broadly: COVID-19 samples collected from the United States, Italy and Spain covered acute and convalescent phases.

The table came from immunoSEQ multiplex PCR; TCRdb's copy has only in-frame clones and leaves some out. The repertoire has about 460,000 clones, more than 85% of them found once; the top ten carry 6.5% to 9.5%. With 4 bases removed from V and 5 bases from J, the gap between germline ends came to 11 bases. The CDR3 runs to 14 residues. The germline gives CDR1 SNHLY, CDR2 FYNNEI. Participant age was roughly 18 to 90 years, and participants resided in 24 US areas. The V gene is TRBV2, the J gene TRBJ2-2, with a weak D call TRBD1 (6 bases). This receptor was identified in a woman aged 55-75 years who had recovered from COVID-19. Sequencing used PBMCs or T cells enriched from blood (not recorded which). In nucleotides, the CDR3 is TGTGCCAGCAGTGTCAAACAGGGAACCGGGGAGCTGTTTTTT. Translated: CASSVKQGTGELFF.